The rows below give T cell receptor beta chains drawn from one sample of a study of blood T cell repertoires in COVID-19. Assay used: immunoSEQ multiplex PCR; TCRdb lists only in-frame clones, some missing. The sample carries more than 45,000 clones, 78% recorded once. Material: peripheral blood. The receptors originated from a human donor in a cohort sampled during active COVID-19. The CDR3 runs from the conserved cysteine through the conserved F or W. The order of the fields is CDR3 length, V gene, J gene, D gene, clone size, CDR3 DNA, CDR3 protein. The D gene is left open where the match is weak. Some rows mark clone size as missing; the rest say once, few, many or name a class of expanded clone.

length: 15; V: TRBV5-4; J: TRBJ1-3; D: TRBD1; size: NA; DNA: TGTGCCAGCAGCTTTGACAGGGTGGAAGGAAACACCATATATTTT; CDR3: CASSFDRVEGNTIYF
length: 12; V: TRBV27; J: TRBJ2-7; D: TRBD2; size: NA; DNA: TGTGCCAGCAGTTCCCAGACTAGCGGGCAGTACTTC; CDR3: CASSSQTSGQYF
length: 15; V: TRBV6-7; J: TRBJ2-2; D: NA; size: NA; DNA: TGTGCCAGCAGCCCATGGGCTAGCGACACCGGGGAGCTGTTTTTT; CDR3: CASSPWASDTGELFF
length: 15; V: TRBV19; J: TRBJ2-3; D: NA; size: NA; DNA: TGTGCCAGTACCTTCTCTCCGTTGAGGACAGATACGCAGTATTTT; CDR3: CASTFSPLRTDTQYF
length: 13; V: TRBV9; J: TRBJ1-2; D: TRBD1; size: large; DNA: TGTGCCAGCAGCGCTGGACAGGGCTGGGGCTACACCTTC; CDR3: CASSAGQGWGYTF
length: 14; V: TRBV6-1; J: TRBJ2-7; D: TRBD2; size: NA; DNA: TGTGCCAGCAGTGAACTAGCGGTCTCCTACGAGCAGTACTTC; CDR3: CASSELAVSYEQYF
length: 17; V: TRBV4-1; J: TRBJ2-7; D: NA; size: NA; DNA: TGCGCCAGCAGCCCGTCGCAATATGGGGCGACCTCCTACGAGCAGTACTTC; CDR3: CASSPSQYGATSYEQYF
length: 15; V: TRBV11-1; J: TRBJ1-1; D: NA; size: once; DNA: TGTGCCAGCAGAAGTTCAGGGGTCCGGGACACTGAAGCTTTCTTT; CDR3: CASRSSGVRDTEAFF
length: 17; V: TRBV3-1/TRBV3-2; J: TRBJ1-3; D: TRBD1; size: NA; DNA: TGTGCCAGCAGCCTCGGGGACAGGACTCCTTCTGGAAACACCATATATTTT; CDR3: CASSLGDRTPSGNTIYF
length: 15; V: TRBV27; J: TRBJ2-2; D: NA; size: NA; DNA: TGTGCCAGCAGTTTCTGGGGCGGGAACACCGGGGAGCTGTTTTTT; CDR3: CASSFWGGNTGELFF
length: 11; V: TRBV3-1/TRBV3-2; J: TRBJ1-1; D: NA; size: NA; DNA: TGTGCCAGCAGAGGGGGGGCTGAAGCTTTCTTT; CDR3: CASRGGAEAFF
length: 17; V: TRBV11-2; J: TRBJ1-2; D: TRBD1; size: NA; DNA: TGTGCCAGCAGCTTAGACAAGGCGACAGGGGCTAACTATGGCTACACCTTC; CDR3: CASSLDKATGANYGYTF
length: 13; V: TRBV6-5; J: TRBJ1-1; D: TRBD1; size: NA; DNA: TGTGCCAGCAGTCAGGACAGGATCACTGAAGCTTTCTTT; CDR3: CASSQDRITEAFF
length: 14; V: TRBV7-9; J: TRBJ2-7; D: TRBD2; size: NA; DNA: TGTGCCAGCAGCCCCCCGGGAGTAGCGGGCGAGCAGTACTTC; CDR3: CASSPPGVAGEQYF
length: 15; V: TRBV30; J: TRBJ2-7; D: TRBD1; size: NA; DNA: TGTGCCTGGAGTAACGGGACAGGGGCATTCTACGAGCAGTACTTC; CDR3: CAWSNGTGAFYEQYF
length: 13; V: TRBV11-3; J: TRBJ1-1; D: NA; size: NA; DNA: TGTGCCAGCAGCTTAGGAGTGAACACTGAAGCTTTCTTT; CDR3: CASSLGVNTEAFF
length: 14; V: TRBV5-6; J: TRBJ2-5; D: TRBD2; size: NA; DNA: TGTGCCAGCAGCGACCTTGGGAGGGAAGAGACCCAGTACTTC; CDR3: CASSDLGREETQYF
length: 15; V: TRBV30; J: TRBJ2-7; D: TRBD2; size: NA; DNA: TGTGCCTGGAGCGCCTCCGGGACTAAACGATACGAGCAGTACTTC; CDR3: CAWSASGTKRYEQYF
length: 13; V: TRBV18; J: TRBJ2-6; D: NA; size: NA; DNA: TGTGCCAGCTCATCTTCTGGGGCCAACGTCCTGACTTTC; CDR3: CASSSSGANVLTF
length: 16; V: TRBV3-1/TRBV3-2; J: TRBJ1-4; D: TRBD1; size: NA; DNA: TGTGCCAGCAGCTCATTCGGGCAGGGGGTCGATGAAAAACTGTTTTTT; CDR3: CASSSFGQGVDEKLFF
length: 14; V: TRBV15; J: TRBJ2-5; D: NA; size: NA; DNA: TGTGCCACCAGCAGAGTCGGCCAGGTAGAGACCCAGTACTTC; CDR3: CATSRVGQVETQYF
length: 17; V: TRBV15; J: TRBJ2-7; D: TRBD1; size: NA; DNA: TGTGCCACCAGCAGAGTCAACCCCGGGACAGGGGTCTACGAGCAGTACTTC; CDR3: CATSRVNPGTGVYEQYF
length: 17; V: TRBV6-2/TRBV6-3; J: TRBJ1-2; D: TRBD1; size: NA; DNA: TGTGCCAGCAGTTACTCCGCGGGACAGGATCCAGCCTATGGCTACACCTTC; CDR3: CASSYSAGQDPAYGYTF
length: 15; V: TRBV3-1/TRBV3-2; J: TRBJ2-7; D: TRBD1; size: NA; DNA: TGTGCCAGCAGCCGGTTTCAGGGGGCTCGATACGAGCAGTACTTC; CDR3: CASSRFQGARYEQYF
length: 14; V: TRBV9; J: TRBJ2-5; D: NA; size: NA; DNA: TGTGCCAGCAGCGTAGGGTCCCAGGCAGAGACCCAGTACTTC; CDR3: CASSVGSQAETQYF
length: 18; V: TRBV5-4; J: TRBJ2-1; D: NA; size: NA; DNA: TGTGCCAGCAGCTCAAGGGGGAGGGCCGCGCGCTCCTACAATGAGCAGTTCTTC; CDR3: CASSSRGRAARSYNEQFF
length: 12; V: TRBV5-6; J: TRBJ1-1; D: NA; size: few; DNA: TGTGCCAGCAGCGTGGGCGTGGCTGAAGCTTTCTTT; CDR3: CASSVGVAEAFF
length: 16; V: TRBV6-2/TRBV6-3; J: TRBJ1-5; D: TRBD1; size: few; DNA: TGTGCCAGCAGTTACTCGATAGGGACAGCCATTGGGGCCCAGCATTTT; CDR3: CASSYSIGTAIGAQHF
length: 14; V: TRBV6-5; J: TRBJ1-5; D: NA; size: NA; DNA: TGTGCCAGCAGACCGGACATTAGCAATCAGCCCCAGCATTTT; CDR3: CASRPDISNQPQHF
length: 16; V: TRBV6-5; J: TRBJ2-7; D: TRBD1; size: NA; DNA: TGTGCCAGCAGTTACTGGACAGGGCCTTCCCTATACGAGCAGTACTTC; CDR3: CASSYWTGPSLYEQYF
length: 16; V: TRBV5-1; J: TRBJ1-4; D: TRBD1; size: few; DNA: TGCGCCAGCAGCTGGGGAACAGGGGGAAATAATGAAAAACTGTTTTTT; CDR3: CASSWGTGGNNEKLFF
length: 15; V: TRBV11-3; J: TRBJ2-7; D: TRBD1; size: NA; DNA: TGTGCCAGCAGCCGAGGACCCGGGACAGGGTACGAGCAGTACTTC; CDR3: CASSRGPGTGYEQYF